Shown below are 8 T cell receptor beta chains from a single sample sequenced in a study of cytomegalovirus exposure and HLA in healthy donors. Profiling relied on immunoSEQ multiplex PCR, and the TCRdb table lists in-frame clones only, not all of them. The table lists around 98,000 clones, more than 75% of them singletons. Sequencing was done on a sample of PBMCs. These receptors were obtained from a man aged 18-30 years in good health and CMV-seropositive.

This chain joins TRBV28 and TRBJ2-7; TRBD2 matches 13 bases. The CDR3 loop spans 17 amino acids. Germline V gives CDR1 MDHEN, CDR2 SYDVKM. V trimming: 7 bases; J trimming: 3 bases; junction bases outside the gene matches: 12. CDR3 region: CASTTGTGTSGIYEQYF. The CDR3 bases are TGTGCCAGCACCACGGGCACGGGGACTAGCGGGATCTACGAGCAGTACTTC.

This clone was picked up one time. This chain uses TRBV5-1 with TRBJ2-2; TRBD1 matches at 8 bases. Germline CDR1 reads SGHRS; CDR2 reads YFSETQ. The ends lost 1 base at V and 4 bases at J; junction bases unmatched: 9. The length of the CDR3 is 17 residues. The CDR3 sequence: CASSLSAGGAGTGELFF. The CDR3 DNA follows: TGCGCCAGCAGCTTGTCGGCAGGGGGCGCGGGCACCGGGGAGCTGTTTTTT.

The V call is TRBV7-9, the J call TRBJ2-3, with D possibly being TRBD2 (6 bases). The CDR3 has 15 residues. Trimming stripped 3 bases from V and 1 base from J, with 11 bases between. Per germline, CDR1 SEHNR and CDR2 FQNEAQ (reference sequence). This chain's CDR3 is CASSFGDSGTDTQYF. CDR3 coding DNA: TGTGCCAGCAGCTTTGGGGACTCGGGCACAGATACGCAGTATTTT.

This chain joins TRBV15 and TRBJ2-7, with 7 bases that match TRBD1. The CDR3 totals 16 residues. V shed 5 bases and J 2 bases; nucleotides not matched to a gene: 12. Looked up from germline, CDR1 is LNHNV and CDR2 is YYDKDF (reference sequence). Here the CDR3 DNA reads TGTGCCACCAGCCACGGGACAGACAGGTTGGCCTACGAGCAGTACTTC. Amino acid sequence: CATSHGTDRLAYEQYF.

Many counts were recorded for this clone. The chain links TRBV7-2 to TRBJ2-7, with 9 bases fitting TRBD1. The CDR3 has 14 residues. Germline values: CDR1 SGHTA, CDR2 FQGNSA. Germline trimming cut 5 bases from V and 3 bases from J; bases unmatched to any gene: 5. The DNA of the CDR3 is TGTGCCAGCAGCCTCGGGACAGGGAGCTACGAGCAGTACTTC. Its translation: CASSLGTGSYEQYF.

The chain has TRBV5-6 and TRBJ2-3; 8 bases match TRBD2. Losses at the gene ends were 1 base for V and 2 bases for J; bases not matched to a gene: 6. The CDR3 consists of 16 residues. Germline CDR1 SGHDT, CDR2 YYEEEE. In DNA, the CDR3 is TGTGCCAGCAGCTTGTTACTAGCGGAGGCCACAGATACGCAGTATTTT. Amino acids: CASSLLLAEATDTQYF.

This clone occurred once. This chain connects TRBV28 to TRBJ1-3; no reliable D call. CDR3 size: 16 residues. V was cut by 2 bases and J by 3 bases, with 14 bases left in between. Germline loops: CDR1 MDHEN, CDR2 SYDVKM. This CDR3 reads CASSLAPDRNGNTIYF. In DNA form, the CDR3 reads TGTGCCAGCAGTTTAGCGCCCGATCGAAATGGAAACACCATATATTTT. The whole variable domain, remainder taken from reference TRBV28 and TRBJ1-3, is DVKVTQSSRYLVKRTGEKVFLECVQDMDHENMFWYRQDPGLGLRLIYFSYDVKMKEKGDIPEGYSVSREKKERFSLILESASTNQTSMYLCASSLAPDRNGNTIYFGEGSWLTVV.

CDR3 coding DNA: TGCGCCAGCAGCCTAAGGACAGGGCCGGAGACCCAGTACTTC. It specifies CASSLRTGPETQYF. The chain links TRBV5-1 to TRBJ2-5; 8 bases are a match to TRBD1. V shed 4 bases and J 5 bases; nucleotides not matched to a gene: 7. CDR1 is SGHRS, CDR2 YFSETQ, per germline. The CDR3 totals 14 residues.